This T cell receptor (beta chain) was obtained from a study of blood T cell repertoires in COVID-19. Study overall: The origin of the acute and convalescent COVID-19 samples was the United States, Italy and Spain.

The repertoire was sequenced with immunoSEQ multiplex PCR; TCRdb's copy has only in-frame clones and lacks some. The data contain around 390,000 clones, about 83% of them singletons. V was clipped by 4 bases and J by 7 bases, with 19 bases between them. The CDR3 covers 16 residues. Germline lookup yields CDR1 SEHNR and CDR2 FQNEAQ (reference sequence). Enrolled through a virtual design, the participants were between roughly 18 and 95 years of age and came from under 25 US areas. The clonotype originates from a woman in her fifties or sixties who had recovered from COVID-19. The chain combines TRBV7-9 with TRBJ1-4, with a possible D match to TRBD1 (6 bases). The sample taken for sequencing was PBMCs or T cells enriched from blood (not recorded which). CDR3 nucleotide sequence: TGTGCCAGCAGCTCCCCAGGGGATGCGGGAGGTGAAAAACTGTTTTTT. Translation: CASSSPGDAGGEKLFF.